This T cell receptor beta chain was identified in a study of blood T cells in healthy people across ages. This CDR3 comprises 16 residues. Germline lookup yields CDR1 MNHNY and CDR2 SVGAGI (reference sequence). The authors ran a second PCR of about 6 to 12 cycles using a sample-barcoded 5' primer and a J-beta primer mix. MiXCR, run by TCRdb on the 5' RACE reads, gives a single entry per CDR3 protein. Of 600,000 to 850,000 distinct CDR3 sequences in the sample, around a quarter were seen once. The sample was also reused in another study, on T cells of mothers and their children.

The rearrangement links TRBV6-6 to TRBJ2-1; D remains ambiguous. The end of the DNA is better explained by TRBJ2-7, so the J call may be wrong. This clonotype was obtained from a boy aged 10-17 years in good health. The specimen was blood. The CDR3 sequence: CASSAYEDRVTYEQYF. CDR3 in DNA: TGTGCCAGCAGTGCCTATGAGGACCGGGTGACCTACGAGCAGTACTTC.